This TCR beta chain was retrieved from a study of blood T cell repertoires in COVID-19. Study at large: Spain, Italy and the United States supplied samples that represented acute and convalescent COVID-19.

Source study methods: Amplification of reference gene primers was used by the study to estimate nucleated cell counts. The data were produced by immunoSEQ multiplex PCR, yet TCRdb's version contains in-frame clones alone and is incomplete. The V and J calls and clone size were taken over from that table, and D and trimming were inferred from the DNA. The top ten clones hold approximately 15% of a sample with about 110,000 clones, approximately 85% of them seen once. The J segment lost 5 bases and the V segment lost 4 bases, leaving 6 bases of the junction unmatched. CDR1 and CDR2 (germline): SQVTM, ANQGSEA. The CDR3 is 15 amino acids.

V usage is TRBV29-1 and J usage is TRBJ2-5; 14 bases are shared with TRBD2. Input material: peripheral blood. The TCR originated in a woman in her sixties or seventies with acute or convalescent COVID-19. CDR3 loop: CSVAKGTSGGETQYF. For the CDR3, the DNA is TGCAGCGTTGCAAAAGGGACTAGCGGGGGTGAGACCCAGTACTTC. Complete variable domain (other parts from reference TRBV29-1 and TRBJ2-5): SAVISQKPSRDICQRGTSLTIQCQVDSQVTMMFWYRQQPGQSLTLIATANQGSEATYESGFVIDKFPISRPNLTFSTLTVSNMSPEDSSIYLCSVAKGTSGGETQYFGPGTRLLVL.